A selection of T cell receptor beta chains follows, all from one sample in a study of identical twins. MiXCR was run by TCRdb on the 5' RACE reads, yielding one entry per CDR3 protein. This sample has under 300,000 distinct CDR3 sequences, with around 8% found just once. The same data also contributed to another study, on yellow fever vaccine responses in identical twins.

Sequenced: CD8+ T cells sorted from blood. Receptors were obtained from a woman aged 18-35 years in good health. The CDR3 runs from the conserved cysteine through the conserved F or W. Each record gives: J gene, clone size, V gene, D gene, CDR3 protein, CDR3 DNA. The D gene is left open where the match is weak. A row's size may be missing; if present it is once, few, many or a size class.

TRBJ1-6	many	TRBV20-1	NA	CSAKGQAHGNSPLHF	TGCAGTGCCAAAGGTCAGGCCCATGGGAATTCACCCCTCCACTTT
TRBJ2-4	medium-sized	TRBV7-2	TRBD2	CASSLVSGGNIQYF	TGTGCCAGCAGCTTAGTGTCGGGGGGAAACATTCAGTACTTC
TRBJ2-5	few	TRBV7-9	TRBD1	CASSDRQGFGETQYF	TGTGCCAGCAGCGATCGACAGGGGTTTGGGGAGACCCAGTACTTC
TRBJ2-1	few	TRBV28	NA	CASSWVYNEQFF	TGTGCCAGCAGTTGGGTCTACAATGAGCAGTTCTTC
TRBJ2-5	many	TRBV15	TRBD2	CATSTLAGEQETQYF	TGTGCCACCAGCACACTAGCGGGAGAACAAGAGACCCAGTACTTC
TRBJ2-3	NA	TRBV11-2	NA	CASSLALTGMDEGLYTDTQYF	TGTGCCAGCAGCTTAGCTCTCACAGGGATGGATGAGGGGTTGTACACAGATACGCAGTATTTT
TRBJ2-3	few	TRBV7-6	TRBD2	CASSGASGGTADTQYF	TGTGCCAGCAGCGGCGCTAGCGGGGGGACGGCAGATACGCAGTATTTT
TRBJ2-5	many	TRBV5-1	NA	CASSLRAGQETQYF	TGCGCCAGCAGCTTGAGGGCAGGACAAGAGACCCAGTACTTC
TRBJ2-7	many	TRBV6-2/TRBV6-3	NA	CASRSTRNEQYF	TGTGCCAGCAGATCGACTAGGAACGAGCAGTACTTC
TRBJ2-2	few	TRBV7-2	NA	CASSLLSSEAGELFF	TGTGCCAGCAGCTTATTATCTAGCGAGGCCGGGGAGCTGTTTTTT
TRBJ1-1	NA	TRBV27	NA	CASSPHMGTEAFF	TGTGCCAGCAGCCCCCACATGGGCACTGAAGCTTTCTTT
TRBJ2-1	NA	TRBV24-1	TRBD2	CATSERLAGYNEQFF	TGTGCCACCAGTGAGAGACTAGCGGGATACAATGAGCAGTTCTTC
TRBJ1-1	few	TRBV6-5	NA	CASSYSGGPKFF	TGTGCCAGCAGTTACTCGGGCGGGCCGAAGTTCTTT
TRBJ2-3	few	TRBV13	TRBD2	CASSISGGDSTDTQYF	TGTGCCAGCAGCATTAGCGGGGGGGACAGCACAGATACGCAGTATTTT
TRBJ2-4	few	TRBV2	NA	CASSGRTTEKYF	TGTGCCAGCAGTGGGAGGACGACAGAAAAGTACTTC
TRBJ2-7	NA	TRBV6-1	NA	CASSERTDYEQYF	TGTGCCAGCAGTGAGCGGACTGACTACGAGCAGTACTTC
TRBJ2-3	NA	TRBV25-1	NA	CASSEFYGTDTQYF	TGTGCCAGCAGTGAATTCTATGGCACAGATACGCAGTATTTT
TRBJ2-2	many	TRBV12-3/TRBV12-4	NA	CASSPNAGELFF	TGTGCCAGCAGTCCCAATGCCGGGGAGCTGTTTTTT
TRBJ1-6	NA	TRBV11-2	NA	CASSLNPPVGGSPLHF	TGTGCCAGCAGCTTAAACCCCCCCGTGGGTGGATCACCCCTCCACTTT
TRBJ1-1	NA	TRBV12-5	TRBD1	CASGLDQQGVITEAFF	TGTGCTAGTGGTTTGGACCAACAGGGGGTCATTACTGAAGCTTTCTTT
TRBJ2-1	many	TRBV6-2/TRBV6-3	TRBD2	CASSLTSDEQFF	TGTGCCAGCAGTTTGACTAGCGATGAGCAGTTCTTC
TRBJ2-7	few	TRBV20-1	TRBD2	CSARDVLAGDWEQYF	TGCAGTGCTAGAGATGTTCTAGCGGGGGACTGGGAGCAGTACTTC
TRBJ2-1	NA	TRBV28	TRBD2	CASSLVGGDYNEQFF	TGTGCCAGCAGTTTAGTGGGAGGGGATTACAATGAGCAGTTCTTC
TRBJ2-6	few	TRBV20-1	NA	CSARHLQPGANVLTF	TGCAGTGCTAGACACCTTCAACCTGGGGCCAACGTCCTGACTTTC
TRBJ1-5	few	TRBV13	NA	CASSLQGNGQPQHF	TGTGCCAGCAGCTTACAGGGGAATGGCCAGCCCCAGCATTTT
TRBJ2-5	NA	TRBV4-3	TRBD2	CASSQDWRTSGSGETQYF	TGCGCCAGCAGCCAAGATTGGAGGACTAGCGGGAGCGGAGAGACCCAGTACTTC
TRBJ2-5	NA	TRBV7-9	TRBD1	CASSSVGRGETQYF	TGTGCCAGCAGCTCTGTTGGCAGGGGGGAGACCCAGTACTTC
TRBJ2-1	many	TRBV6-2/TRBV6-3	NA	CATNQLPREQFF	TGTGCCACTAATCAGTTGCCGAGGGAGCAGTTCTTC
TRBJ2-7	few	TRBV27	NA	CASSRGFGSYEQYF	TGTGCCAGCAGTCGAGGCTTCGGCTCCTACGAGCAGTACTTC
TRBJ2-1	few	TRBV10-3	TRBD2	CAIRILAGGSSSYNEQFF	TGTGCCATCAGAATACTAGCGGGAGGGTCGAGCTCCTACAATGAGCAGTTCTTC
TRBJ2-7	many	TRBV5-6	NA	CASSFAQTPTYEQYF	TGTGCCAGCAGCTTCGCCCAGACTCCAACCTACGAGCAGTACTTC
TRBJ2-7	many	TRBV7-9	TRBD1	CASSLLWTGPGEQYF	TGTGCCAGCAGCTTACTATGGACAGGGCCCGGCGAGCAGTACTTC
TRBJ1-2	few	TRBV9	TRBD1	CASSASSGTANGYTF	TGTGCCAGCAGCGCTTCCTCCGGGACAGCTAATGGCTACACCTTC
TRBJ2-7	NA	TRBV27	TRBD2	CASSLWLAVGSYEQYF	TGTGCCAGCAGTTTATGGCTAGCGGTAGGGTCCTACGAGCAGTACTTC
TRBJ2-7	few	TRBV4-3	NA	CASSQERGDVAYEQYF	TGCGCCAGCAGCCAAGAAAGGGGGGACGTCGCCTACGAGCAGTACTTC
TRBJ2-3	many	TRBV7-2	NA	CASRLLGDPTDTQYF	TGTGCCAGCAGACTTCTGGGGGACCCCACAGATACGCAGTATTTT
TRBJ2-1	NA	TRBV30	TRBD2	CAWSPPSGRWSEQFF	TGTGCCTGGAGTCCGCCTAGCGGGAGATGGAGTGAGCAGTTCTTC
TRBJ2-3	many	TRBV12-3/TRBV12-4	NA	CASTERDGPSTDTQYF	TGTGCCAGCACTGAAAGGGACGGACCTAGCACAGATACGCAGTATTTT
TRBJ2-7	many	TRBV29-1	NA	CSVEDRDKPYEQYF	TGCAGCGTTGAAGATAGGGATAAGCCCTACGAGCAGTACTTC
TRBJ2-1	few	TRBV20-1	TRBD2	CSASGTSGGNEQFF	TGCAGTGCATCCGGGACTAGCGGGGGGAATGAGCAGTTCTTC
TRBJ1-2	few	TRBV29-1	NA	CSVDRGRDGYTF	TGCAGCGTTGACCGGGGTCGGGATGGCTACACCTTC
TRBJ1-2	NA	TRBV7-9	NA	CASSLGGSSIFYTF	TGTGCCAGCAGCTTAGGCGGCTCTTCTATCTTCTACACCTTC
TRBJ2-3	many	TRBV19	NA	CASSIYRTDTQYF	TGTGCCAGTAGTATTTACCGCACAGATACGCAGTATTTT
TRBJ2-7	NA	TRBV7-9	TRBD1	CASSLFGQGSSYEQYF	TGTGCCAGCAGTTTATTTGGACAGGGGAGTTCCTACGAGCAGTACTTC
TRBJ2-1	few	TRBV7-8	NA	CATSGGEESSNEQFF	TGTGCCACCAGTGGGGGCGAAGAATCTAGCAATGAGCAGTTCTTC
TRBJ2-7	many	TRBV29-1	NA	CSVVGGSEQYF	TGCAGCGTTGTAGGGGGGAGCGAGCAGTACTTC
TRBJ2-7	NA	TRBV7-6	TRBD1	CASSQQGATYEQYF	TGTGCCAGCAGCCAACAGGGGGCTACCTACGAGCAGTACTTC
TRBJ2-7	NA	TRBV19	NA	CATRDQGSLSHEQYF	TGTGCCACCAGGGACCAGGGGTCATTAAGCCACGAGCAGTACTTC
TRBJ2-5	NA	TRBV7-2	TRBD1	CASSRRDRVGETQYF	TGTGCCAGCAGTAGAAGAGACAGGGTGGGAGAGACCCAGTACTTC
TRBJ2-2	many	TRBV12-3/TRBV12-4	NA	CASSLGLGTGELFF	TGTGCCAGCAGTTTAGGGCTGGGCACCGGGGAGCTGTTTTTT
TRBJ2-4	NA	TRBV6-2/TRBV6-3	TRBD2	CASGRAGAKNIQYF	TGTGCCAGCGGGAGGGCGGGAGCCAAAAACATTCAGTACTTC
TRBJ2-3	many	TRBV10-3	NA	CAISARDSTDTQYF	TGTGCCATCAGCGCCAGGGACTCCACAGATACGCAGTATTTT
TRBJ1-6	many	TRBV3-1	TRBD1	CASSQDWGTGGSPLHF	TGTGCCAGCAGCCAAGATTGGGGGACAGGGGGTTCACCCCTCCACTTT
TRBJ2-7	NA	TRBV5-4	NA	CASSTGTTITYEQYF	TGTGCCAGCAGCACCGGGACGACAATCACCTACGAGCAGTACTTC
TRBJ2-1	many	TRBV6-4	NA	CASSESRTRSVAYNEQFF	TGTGCCAGCAGTGAGTCTCGGACACGTAGCGTTGCCTACAATGAGCAGTTCTTC
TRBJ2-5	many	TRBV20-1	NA	CSASGWQGYQETQYF	TGCAGTGCTAGTGGTTGGCAGGGGTACCAAGAGACCCAGTACTTC
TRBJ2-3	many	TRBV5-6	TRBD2	CASRSFPGTTSTDTQYF	TGTGCCAGCAGATCCTTCCCCGGGACTACTAGCACAGATACGCAGTATTTT
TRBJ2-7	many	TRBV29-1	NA	CSVELDTYEQYF	TGCAGCGTTGAATTGGATACCTACGAGCAGTACTTC
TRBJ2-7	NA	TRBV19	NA	CASSIATSLAPEQYF	TGTGCCAGTAGTATAGCTACAAGCCTCGCTCCCGAGCAGTACTTC